The 7 T cell receptor beta chains in this list originate from one sample, sequenced in a study of CXCR3-negative and CXCR3-positive naive CD8 T cells. The TRB libraries of cDNA were built by UMI-labeled 5' RACE. TCRdb reprocessed the 5' RACE reads, keeping one entry per CDR3 protein, no DNA. The repertoire shows approximately 74,000 distinct CDR3 sequences; the top ten hold 1.6%. Sequenced sample: naive CXCR3- CD8+ T cells from blood. Regarding subset: CD45RO-CCR7+CD27+CD95- naive CD8+ T cells lacking CXCR3 (TNR3-). All receptors come from a human donor in good health. Some clones in this sample may be carry-over from other donors' samples.

The CDR3 loop reads CASSTPWGSAYNEQFF. The chain joins TRBV7-9 to TRBJ2-1; as DNA is missing, the TRBD1 call by TCRdb cannot be tested. The CDR3 consists of 16 residues. Germline V lookup: CDR1 SEHNR, CDR2 FQNEAQ (reference sequence).

The V and J genes are TRBV29-1 and TRBJ2-2. Looked up from germline, CDR1 is SQVTM and CDR2 is ANQGSEA. The CDR3 contains 12 residues. The CDR3 protein is CSVGWVSGELFF.

The chain joins TRBV2 to TRBJ2-5; TCRdb reports TRBD1, a call that lacks DNA to check it against. The germline gives CDR1 SNHLY, CDR2 FYNNEI. The CDR3 loop spans 15 amino acids. The CDR3 loop is CASSDLDKGGETQYF.

The chain couples TRBV2 to TRBJ1-1. This CDR3 is built from 14 residues. CDR1 SNHLY and CDR2 FYNNEI come from the germline V gene. The CDR3 is CASSGASSDTEAFF. Full variable domain (outside the CDR3, taken from reference TRBV2 and TRBJ1-1): EPEVTQTPSHQVTQMGQEVILRCVPISNHLYFYWYRQILGQKVEFLVSFYNNEISEKSEIFDDQFSVERPDGSNFTLKIRSTKLEDSAMYFCASSGASSDTEAFFGQGTRLTVV.

The V call is TRBV5-4, the J call TRBJ2-2; TCRdb lists TRBD2, though no DNA is available to test this call. The V gene's germline CDR1 is SGHNT and CDR2 YYREEE (reference sequence). CDR3 size: 16 residues. The CDR3 protein is CASSPALRAETGELFF.

The chain has TRBV11-2 and TRBJ2-2. CDR3 length: 14 amino acids. In germline, CDR1 is SGHAT, CDR2 FQNNGV. Here the CDR3 reads CASIGSANTGELFF.

CDR3 sequence reads: CSARDFVSDQEAFF. The chain joins TRBV20-1 to TRBJ1-1. Germline V gene sequence: CDR1 DFQATT, CDR2 SNEGSKA (reference sequence). CDR3 length: 14 residues.